The next 10 T cell receptor beta chains were all read from a single sample in a study of T cell changes during pregnancy in multiple sclerosis. The data were produced by immunoSEQ multiplex PCR, yet TCRdb's version contains in-frame clones alone and is incomplete. Altogether 78,000 or so clones are present, 90% to 95% being singletons, with the ten largest covering around 1.4%. This sample comprised peripheral blood, obtained before pregnancy. These TCRs come from a female donor with multiple sclerosis, enrolled in a pregnancy study.

The rearrangement joins TRBV7-8 to TRBJ2-5; maybe TRBD2 (6 bases). V was shortened by 5 bases and J by 0 bases, with 19 bases between the two germline ends. From germline, CDR1 is SGHVS and CDR2 FQNEAQ. This CDR3 spans 17 amino acids. CDR3 residues: CASSPRTAGLYQETQYF. The CDR3 bases are TGTGCCAGCAGCCCACGGACGGCGGGGCTGTACCAAGAGACCCAGTACTTC. Together with reference TRBV7-8 and TRBJ2-5, the CDR3 gives the full variable domain: GAGVSQSPRYKVAKRGQDVALRCDPISGHVSLFWYQQALGQGPEFLTYFQNEAQLDKSGLPSDRFFAERPEGSVSTLKIQRTQQEDSAVYLCASSPRTAGLYQETQYFGPGTRLLVL.

Points on this clone: One end of the junction does not line up with germline, which may come from a read error. The rearrangement uses TRBV7-7 and TRBJ2-1; TRBD2 matches at 12 bases. Germline loops: CDR1 SSHAT, CDR2 FNYEAQ (reference sequence). This CDR3 comprises 16 residues. CDR3 coding DNA: TGTGCTAGCAGCTCCCAACTAGCGGGGGGAATCAATGAGCAGTTCTTC. Residues: CASSSQLAGGINEQFF.

The genes are TRBV5-4 and TRBJ1-6; D is possibly TRBD1 (5 bases). This CDR3 is 14 amino acids long. The germline CDR1 and CDR2 sequences are SGHNT and YYREEE (reference sequence). V shed 0 bases and J shed 8 bases, with 9 bases lying between them. CDR3 nucleotides: TGTGCCAGCAGCTTGGCAGGGTCGGATTCACCCCTCCACTTT. It is translated as CASSLAGSDSPLHF. Supplemented by reference TRBV5-4 and TRBJ1-6, the full variable domain reads ETGVTQSPTHLIKTRGQQVTLRCSSQSGHNTVSWYQQALGQGPQFIFQYYREEENGRGNFPPRFSGLQFPNYSSELNVNALELDDSALYLCASSLAGSDSPLHFGNGTRLTVT.

This chain links TRBV6-6 with TRBJ2-7, with 10 bases aligning to TRBD1. CDR1 MNHNY and CDR2 SVGAGI come from the germline V gene (reference sequence). The CDR3 contains 16 residues. Trimming took 7 bases from V and 5 from J; bases not matched to a gene: 14. CDR3 in amino acids: CASTFNRDRGSHEQYF. The CDR3, as DNA: TGTGCCAGCACTTTTAACCGGGACAGGGGAAGCCACGAGCAGTACTTC.

The V and J genes are TRBV2 and TRBJ2-5, with 9 bases that match TRBD1. This CDR3 has 15 residues. Per the germline V gene, CDR1 is SNHLY and CDR2 is FYNNEI. The V and J ends lost 4 bases and 14 bases, in that order; junction bases with no gene match: 17. CDR3 DNA: TGTGCCAGCAGTGCGGTAGTGGACAGGGGACGACCGGGTTACTTC. Translation: CASSAVVDRGRPGYF.

The chain employs TRBV18 and TRBJ2-4; 7 positions agree with TRBD1. V trimming: 2 bases; J trimming: 0 bases; junction bases outside the gene matches: 10. The CDR3 sequence is 18 residues long. From germline, CDR1 is KGHSH and CDR2 LQKENI. CDR3 sequence (DNA): TGTGCCAGCTCACCATCCCGGACAGGATGGCTAGCCAAAAACATTCAGTACTTC. Its protein product is CASSPSRTGWLAKNIQYF.

The genes are TRBV10-2 and TRBJ1-4, with TRBD1 matching over 7 bases. The J segment lost 5 bases and the V segment lost 5 bases, leaving 2 bases of the junction unmatched. The CDR3 has 13 amino acids. The germline V gene encodes CDR1 WSHSY and CDR2 SAAADI. This CDR3 is CASSQGGNEKLFF. The CDR3 bases are TGCGCCAGCAGTCAGGGGGGAAATGAAAAACTGTTTTTT.

The rearrangement links TRBV7-3 to TRBJ1-1, with 9 bases aligning to TRBD1. CDR1 and CDR2 (germline): SGHTA, FQGTGA. V was clipped by 7 bases and J by 4 bases; unmatched bases: 16. This CDR3 has 17 residues. For the CDR3, the DNA is TGTGCCAGCATGCGGAGTGGGACAGGGAGCTTGAGCACTGAAGCTTTCTTT. This gives the protein CASMRSGTGSLSTEAFF.

V gene TRBV5-4 combines with J gene TRBJ2-3, with 7 nucleotides matching TRBD1. Germline CDR1 SGHNT, CDR2 YYREEE (reference sequence). Trimming at V came to 2 bases and at J to 2 bases, leaving 2 bases not matched to a gene. The CDR3 sequence is 14 residues long. This CDR3 is CASSFGTDTDTQYF. In nucleotides, the CDR3 is TGTGCCAGCAGCTTTGGGACAGACACAGATACGCAGTATTTT. Full variable domain (outside the CDR3, taken from reference TRBV5-4 and TRBJ2-3): ETGVTQSPTHLIKTRGQQVTLRCSSQSGHNTVSWYQQALGQGPQFIFQYYREEENGRGNFPPRFSGLQFPNYSSELNVNALELDDSALYLCASSFGTDTDTQYFGPGTRLTVL.

The rearrangement uses TRBV4-1 and TRBJ1-4; TRBD1 might be the D (5 bases). V gave up 4 bases and J gave up 3 bases, with 18 bases separating them. Germline V gene sequence: CDR1 MGHRA, CDR2 YSYEKL. The CDR3 extends over 17 amino acids. The CDR3 is CASSRISAGGANEKLFF. The CDR3 bases are TGCGCCAGCAGCCGCATCTCGGCGGGGGGGGCTAATGAAAAACTGTTTTTT.